This entry is about one T cell receptor (beta chain). This specimen belongs to a study of cytomegalovirus exposure and HLA in healthy donors. There are 18 residues in the CDR3. The germline V and J ends were trimmed by 1 base and 4 bases, with 20 bases remaining between them. The germline V gene has CDR1 KGHSH and CDR2 LQKENI. PCR involved 60 Vbeta and 13 Jbeta primers. Clones were read by immunoSEQ multiplex PCR, and TCRdb kept only the in-frame ones, dropping some. The repertoire holds 110,000 to 150,000 clones, 73% seen once, with over 1% in the top ten. This receptor was taken from a woman aged 40 to 49 in good health and CMV-seronegative. Sequences were obtained from PBMCs. This sequence joins TRBV18 and TRBJ1-5; perhaps TRBD1 as D (5 bases). CDR3 nucleotide sequence: TGTGCCAGCTCACCACGGAACCAGGGATACAGCGAGAATCAGCCCCAGCATTTT. Protein: CASSPRNQGYSENQPQHF.